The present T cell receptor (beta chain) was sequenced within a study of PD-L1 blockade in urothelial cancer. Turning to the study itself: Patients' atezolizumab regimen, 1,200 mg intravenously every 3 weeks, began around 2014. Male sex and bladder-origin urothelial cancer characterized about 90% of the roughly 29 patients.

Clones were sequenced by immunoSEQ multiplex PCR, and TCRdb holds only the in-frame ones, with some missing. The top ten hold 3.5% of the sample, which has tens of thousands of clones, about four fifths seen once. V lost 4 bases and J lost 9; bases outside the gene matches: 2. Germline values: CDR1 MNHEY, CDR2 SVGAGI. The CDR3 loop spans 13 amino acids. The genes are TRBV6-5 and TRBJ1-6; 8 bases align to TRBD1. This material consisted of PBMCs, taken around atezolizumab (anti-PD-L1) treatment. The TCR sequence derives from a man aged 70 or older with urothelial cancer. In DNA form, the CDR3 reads TGTGCCAGCAGTTCAGGACAGGGTTCACCCCTCCACTTT. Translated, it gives CASSSGQGSPLHF.